This T cell receptor (beta chain) was recovered during a study of CD8+CD57+ T cells in acquired aplastic anemia. The template for TCR beta VDJ and CDR3 sequence profiling was genomic DNA. TCRdb itself ran the reads through MiXCR, one entry per CDR3 protein. The table has 180,000 or so distinct CDR3 sequences, more than 45% seen once; the top ten hold more than 0.85%. It was patients with CD8+CD57+ cell expansion by flow cytometry who were chosen for sequencing. Prior therapy had not been administered to any patient at the time of blood sampling. As to this clonotype: Antigen: not known.

Points from the study as a whole: Between the patient and control groups, CD8+ Simpson's diversity did not differ significantly. About 30 CD8+ CDR3 sequences occurred in both the patients and the controls.

The TCR comes from a human donor with aplastic anemia. Sequenced sample: sorted CD4+, CD8+, or CD8+CD57+ T cells (not recorded which) from PBMCs.

CDR3 region: CASSLSIRGEKLFF. The CDR3 DNA is TGTGCCAGCAGTTTATCTATCCGGGGTGAAAAACTGTTTTTT. This chain joins TRBV2 and TRBJ1-4; no clear D. The V gene's germline CDR1 is SNHLY and CDR2 FYNNEI. This CDR3 is 14 amino acids long. V lost 5 bases to trimming and J lost 7 bases, with 14 bases between them.